Listed below are T cell receptor beta chains from one sample, sequenced in a study of CD8+CD57+ T cells in acquired aplastic anemia. TCRdb redid the calling of the reads with MiXCR, one entry per CDR3 protein. This sample carries hundreds of thousands of distinct CDR3 sequences, over 25% of them seen once, and the ten largest clones take around 0.82%. Source material: sorted CD4+, CD8+, or CD8+CD57+ T cells (not recorded which) from PBMCs. All receptors come from a human donor with aplastic anemia. The CDR3 runs from the conserved cysteine through the conserved F or W. A D gene is named only where the DNA matches it firmly. Some rows mark clone size as missing; the rest say once, few, many or name a class of expanded clone.

CDR3: CASSQPPPGGSSTDTQYF; DNA: TGTGCCAGCAGCCAACCCCCCCCCGGTGGGTCTAGCACAGATACGCAGTATTTT; V: TRBV4-2; size: .; D: .; J: TRBJ2-3
CDR3: CASTQVVGDGYTF; DNA: TGTGCCAGCACCCAAGTAGTGGGGGATGGCTACACCTTC; V: TRBV7-8; size: many; D: .; J: TRBJ1-2
CDR3: CASSTEDRRGGYTF; DNA: TGTGCCAGCAGCACCGAGGACAGGCGTGGGGGCTACACCTTC; V: TRBV4-2; size: few; D: TRBD1; J: TRBJ1-2
CDR3: CASSVSGSNNEQFF; DNA: TGCGCCAGCAGCGTTAGCGGGAGCAACAATGAGCAGTTCTTC; V: TRBV5-1; size: .; D: TRBD2; J: TRBJ2-1
CDR3: CATSRGGGGGQTDTQYF; DNA: TGTGCCACCAGCAGAGGAGGAGGCGGGGGCCAGACAGATACGCAGTATTTT; V: TRBV15; size: many; D: .; J: TRBJ2-3
CDR3: CASSLGTSGTTDTQYF; DNA: TGTGCCAGCAGCTTAGGGACTAGCGGGACCACAGATACGCAGTATTTT; V: TRBV11-2; size: .; D: TRBD2; J: TRBJ2-3
CDR3: CATSRDRVYGYTF; DNA: TGTGCCACCAGCAGGGACAGGGTCTATGGCTACACCTTC; V: TRBV15; size: once; D: TRBD1; J: TRBJ1-2
CDR3: CASSFQGGIEAFF; DNA: TGTGCCAGCAGCTTCCAAGGGGGGATCGAGGCTTTCTTT; V: TRBV11-2; size: once; D: .; J: TRBJ1-1
CDR3: CSAPSTGMNTGELFF; DNA: TGCAGTGCCCCTAGTACCGGGATGAACACCGGGGAGCTGTTTTTT; V: TRBV20-1; size: few; D: .; J: TRBJ2-2
CDR3: CSVGGHPQRGTYEQNF; DNA: TGCAGCGTCGGGGGACATCCCCAGAGGGGAACCTACGAGCAGAACTTC; V: TRBV29-1; size: .; D: .; J: TRBJ2-7
CDR3: CASAGSLAGGELFF; DNA: TGTGCCAGCGCCGGATCCCTAGCCGGCGGGGAGCTGTTTTTT; V: TRBV19; size: many; D: .; J: TRBJ2-2
CDR3: CASSYYGTSGYEQYF; DNA: TGTGCCAGCAGTTATTACGGGACTAGCGGGTACGAGCAGTACTTC; V: TRBV6-5; size: .; D: TRBD2; J: TRBJ2-7
CDR3: CSARTGDSANSPLHF; DNA: TGCAGTGCCCGGACAGGGGATTCGGCTAATTCACCCCTCCACTTT; V: TRBV20-1; size: many; D: TRBD1; J: TRBJ1-6
CDR3: CASTTKGQGHYVDEQFF; DNA: TGTGCCAGTACCACTAAAGGGCAGGGCCACTATGTCGATGAGCAGTTCTTC; V: TRBV19; size: .; D: .; J: TRBJ2-1
CDR3: CASKKAAGTAQYF; DNA: TGTGCCAGCAAAAAAGCGGCAGGGACGGCGCAGTACTTC; V: TRBV7-9; size: many; D: .; J: TRBJ2-7
CDR3: CASSSSGTAKNLSYNEQFF; DNA: TGTGCCAGCAGTTCCTCCGGGACAGCCAAAAACCTCTCCTACAATGAGCAGTTCTTC; V: TRBV25-1; size: .; D: TRBD1; J: TRBJ2-1
CDR3: CASSYLGVEVF; DNA: TGTGCCAGCAGCTATCTGGGGGTGGAGGTCTTC; V: TRBV5-6; size: many; D: .; J: TRBJ1-2
CDR3: CASSEQGPNTEAFF; DNA: TGTGCCAGCAGTGAACAGGGACCGAACACTGAAGCTTTCTTT; V: TRBV2; size: many; D: .; J: TRBJ1-1
CDR3: CASSLTRAATNEKLFF; DNA: TGTGCCAGCAGCTTAACTCGGGCAGCAACTAATGAAAAACTGTTTTTT; V: TRBV11-1; size: few; D: .; J: TRBJ1-4
CDR3: CATSRDRGETQYF; DNA: TGTGCCACCAGCAGAGATCGGGGAGAGACCCAGTACTTC; V: TRBV15; size: many; D: .; J: TRBJ2-5
CDR3: CASGQDSSGNTIYF; DNA: TGCGCCAGCGGCCAAGATTCCTCTGGAAACACCATATATTTT; V: TRBV4-3; size: .; D: .; J: TRBJ1-3
CDR3: CSASRGAGNTIYF; DNA: TGCAGTGCTAGTCGAGGGGCTGGAAACACCATATATTTT; V: TRBV20-1; size: many; D: .; J: TRBJ1-3
CDR3: CATSRDPQGGQPQHF; DNA: TGTGCCACCAGCAGAGATCCACAGGGAGGTCAGCCCCAGCATTTT; V: TRBV15; size: .; D: .; J: TRBJ1-5
CDR3: CASSLRTGENTEAFF; DNA: TGTGCCAGCAGCTTGAGGACAGGGGAGAACACTGAAGCTTTCTTT; V: TRBV5-1; size: .; D: TRBD1; J: TRBJ1-1
CDR3: CASSLWGGSNQPQHF; DNA: TGTGCCAGCAGCTTGTGGGGAGGGAGCAATCAGCCCCAGCATTTT; V: TRBV5-6; size: .; D: .; J: TRBJ1-5
CDR3: CASNPPGGGGYTF; DNA: TGTGCCAGCAATCCCCCGGGGGGGGGTGGCTACACCTTC; V: TRBV5-4; size: .; D: .; J: TRBJ1-2
CDR3: CASRDGTGGPETQYF; DNA: TGCGCCAGCAGGGATGGGACGGGGGGGCCTGAGACCCAGTACTTC; V: TRBV10-2; size: .; D: TRBD2; J: TRBJ2-5
CDR3: CASSFSREQFF; DNA: TGTGCCAGCAGCTTCAGCCGCGAGCAGTTCTTC; V: TRBV7-9; size: many; D: .; J: TRBJ2-1
CDR3: CASSTQGSNTEAFF; DNA: TGTGCCAGCAGCACTCAGGGGAGTAACACTGAAGCTTTCTTT; V: TRBV7-2; size: many; D: .; J: TRBJ1-1
CDR3: CASSWTGPPYEQYF; DNA: TGTGCCAGCAGCTGGACGGGACCCCCCTACGAGCAGTACTTC; V: TRBV11-2; size: .; D: .; J: TRBJ2-7
CDR3: CASSASGSYEQYF; DNA: TGTGCCAGCAGTGCCTCCGGGTCCTACGAGCAGTACTTC; V: TRBV25-1; size: many; D: .; J: TRBJ2-7
CDR3: CASSERGDGYTF; DNA: TGTGCCAGCAGCGAGCGGGGGGATGGCTACACCTTC; V: TRBV9; size: .; D: .; J: TRBJ1-2
CDR3: CASSPDYVADGYTF; DNA: TGTGCCAGCAGCCCCGATTATGTTGCCGATGGCTACACCTTC; V: TRBV6-1; size: .; D: .; J: TRBJ1-2
CDR3: CAWSVQVYGYTF; DNA: TGTGCCTGGAGTGTACAAGTCTATGGCTACACCTTC; V: TRBV30; size: few; D: .; J: TRBJ1-2
CDR3: CASSVGGSTDTQYF; DNA: TGTGCCAGCAGCGTAGGTGGCAGCACAGATACGCAGTATTTT; V: TRBV9; size: few; D: .; J: TRBJ2-3
CDR3: CASSLAGGGNKETQYF; DNA: TGTGCCAGCAGCTTAGCCGGGGGGGGGAACAAAGAGACCCAGTACTTC; V: TRBV7-2; size: few; D: TRBD2; J: TRBJ2-5
CDR3: CASSLAVGGSRTDTQYF; DNA: TGTGCCAGCAGCTTAGCAGTCGGGGGGTCCCGCACAGATACGCAGTATTTT; V: TRBV11-2; size: .; D: TRBD2; J: TRBJ2-3
CDR3: CSSFSADTQYF; DNA: TGCAGCAGTTTCAGCGCAGATACGCAGTATTTT; V: TRBV29-1; size: .; D: .; J: TRBJ2-3
CDR3: CASSWGGATEAFF; DNA: TGTGCCAGCAGTTGGGGTGGTGCCACTGAAGCTTTCTTT; V: TRBV6-5; size: few; D: .; J: TRBJ1-1
CDR3: CASSSAGIYTDTQYF; DNA: TGTGCCAGCTCATCAGCAGGGATTTACACAGATACGCAGTATTTT; V: TRBV18; size: .; D: .; J: TRBJ2-3
CDR3: CASSPGPYYEQYF; DNA: TGTGCCAGCAGCCCCGGACCCTACTACGAGCAGTACTTC; V: TRBV14; size: .; D: .; J: TRBJ2-7
CDR3: CASSYTGPRSGNTIYF; DNA: TGTGCCAGCAGTTACACGGGACCGCGCTCTGGAAACACCATATATTTT; V: TRBV6-5; size: few; D: .; J: TRBJ1-3
CDR3: CASSQDRASGGEQYF; DNA: TGTGCCAGCAGCCAAGATAGGGCTAGCGGAGGCGAGCAGTACTTC; V: TRBV4-2; size: many; D: TRBD2; J: TRBJ2-7
CDR3: CASSASGGRGYTF; DNA: TGCGCCAGCAGTGCGTCAGGGGGGAGAGGCTACACCTTC; V: TRBV10-1; size: few; D: TRBD1; J: TRBJ1-2
CDR3: CSARSLLAGFEEQYF; DNA: TGCAGTGCTAGGTCATTACTAGCGGGATTTGAGGAGCAGTACTTC; V: TRBV20-1; size: .; D: TRBD2; J: TRBJ2-7
CDR3: CTSSSGANYGYTF; DNA: TGTACCAGCAGCTCCGGGGCTAACTATGGCTACACCTTC; V: TRBV9; size: once; D: .; J: TRBJ1-2
CDR3: CASSLEAVGETQYF; DNA: TGTGCCAGCAGCTTAGAAGCCGTGGGAGAGACCCAGTACTTC; V: TRBV7-2; size: .; D: .; J: TRBJ2-5
CDR3: CASSGVTSGRETQYF; DNA: TGTGCCAGCTCAGGGGTTACTAGCGGGAGAGAGACCCAGTACTTC; V: TRBV10-3; size: .; D: TRBD2; J: TRBJ2-5
CDR3: CASRNGQGYNEQFF; DNA: TGTGCCAGCAGAAACGGACAGGGTTACAATGAGCAGTTCTTC; V: TRBV2; size: few; D: TRBD1; J: TRBJ2-1
CDR3: CASSLVDRGDTEAFF; DNA: TGTGCCAGCAGCTTGGTGGACAGGGGCGACACTGAAGCTTTCTTT; V: TRBV5-6; size: many; D: TRBD1; J: TRBJ1-1